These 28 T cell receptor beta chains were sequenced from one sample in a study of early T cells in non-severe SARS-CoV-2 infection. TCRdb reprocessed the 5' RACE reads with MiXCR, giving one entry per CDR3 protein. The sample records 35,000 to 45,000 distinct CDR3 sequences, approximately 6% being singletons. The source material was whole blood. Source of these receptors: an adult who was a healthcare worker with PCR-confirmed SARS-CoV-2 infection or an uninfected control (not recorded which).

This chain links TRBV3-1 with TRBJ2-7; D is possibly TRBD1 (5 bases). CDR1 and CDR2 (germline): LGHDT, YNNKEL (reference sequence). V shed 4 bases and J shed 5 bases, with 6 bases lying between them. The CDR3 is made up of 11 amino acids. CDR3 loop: CASSLQDEQYF. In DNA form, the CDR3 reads TGTGCCAGCAGCCTACAGGACGAGCAGTACTTC.

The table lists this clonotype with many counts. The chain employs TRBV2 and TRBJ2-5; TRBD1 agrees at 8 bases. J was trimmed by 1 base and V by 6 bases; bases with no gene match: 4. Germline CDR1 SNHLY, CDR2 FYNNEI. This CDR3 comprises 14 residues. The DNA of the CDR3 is TGTGCCAGCAGGGTGGACAGGGCCCAAGAGACCCAGTACTTC. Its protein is CASRVDRAQETQYF.

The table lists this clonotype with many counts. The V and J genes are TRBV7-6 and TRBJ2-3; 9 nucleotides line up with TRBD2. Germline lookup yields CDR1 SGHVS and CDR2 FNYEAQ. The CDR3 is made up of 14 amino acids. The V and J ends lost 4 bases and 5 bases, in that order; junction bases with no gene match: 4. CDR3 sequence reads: CASSSVAGVDTQYF. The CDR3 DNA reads TGTGCCAGCAGCTCGGTAGCGGGGGTAGATACGCAGTATTTT.

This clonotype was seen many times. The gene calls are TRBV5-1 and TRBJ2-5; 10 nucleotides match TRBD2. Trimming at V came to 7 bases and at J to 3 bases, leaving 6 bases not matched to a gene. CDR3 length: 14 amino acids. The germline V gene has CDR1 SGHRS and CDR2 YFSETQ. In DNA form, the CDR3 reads TGCGCCAGCGGCAAGAGCGGGGGGGAAGAGACCCAGTACTTC. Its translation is CASGKSGGEETQYF.

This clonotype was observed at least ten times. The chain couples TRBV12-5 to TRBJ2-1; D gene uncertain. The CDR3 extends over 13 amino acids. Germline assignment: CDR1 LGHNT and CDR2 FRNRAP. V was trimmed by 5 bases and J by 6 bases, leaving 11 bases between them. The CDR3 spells CASGPAGRNEQFF. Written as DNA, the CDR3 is TGTGCTAGTGGTCCCGCTGGGCGCAATGAGCAGTTCTTC.

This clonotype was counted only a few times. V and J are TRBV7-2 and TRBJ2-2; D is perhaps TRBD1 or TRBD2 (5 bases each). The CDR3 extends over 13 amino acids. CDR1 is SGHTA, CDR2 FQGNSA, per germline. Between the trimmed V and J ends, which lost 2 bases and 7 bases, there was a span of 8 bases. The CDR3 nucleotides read TGTGCCAGCAGCTTATGGGGGAGCGGGGAGCTGTTTTTT. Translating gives CASSLWGSGELFF.

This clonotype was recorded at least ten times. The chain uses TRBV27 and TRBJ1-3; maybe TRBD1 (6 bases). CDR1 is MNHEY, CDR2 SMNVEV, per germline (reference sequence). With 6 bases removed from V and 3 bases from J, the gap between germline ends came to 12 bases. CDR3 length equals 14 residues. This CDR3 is CASRYRAGGNTIYF. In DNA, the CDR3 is TGTGCCAGCAGATACAGGGCTGGTGGAAACACCATATATTTT.

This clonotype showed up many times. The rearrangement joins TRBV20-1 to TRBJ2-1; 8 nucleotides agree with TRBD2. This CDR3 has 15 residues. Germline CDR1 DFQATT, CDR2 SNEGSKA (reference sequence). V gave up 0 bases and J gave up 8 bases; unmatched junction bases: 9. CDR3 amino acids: CSARDSGLVFYEQFF. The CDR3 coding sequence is TGCAGTGCTAGAGATTCGGGACTAGTATTCTATGAGCAGTTCTTC.

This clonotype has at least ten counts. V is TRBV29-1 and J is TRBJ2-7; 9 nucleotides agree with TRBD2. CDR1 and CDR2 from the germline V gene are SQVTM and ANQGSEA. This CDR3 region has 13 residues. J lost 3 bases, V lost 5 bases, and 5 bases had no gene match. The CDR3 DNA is TGCAGCGTTTCTGTGACTAGCGGCTACGAGCAGTACTTC. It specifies CSVSVTSGYEQYF.

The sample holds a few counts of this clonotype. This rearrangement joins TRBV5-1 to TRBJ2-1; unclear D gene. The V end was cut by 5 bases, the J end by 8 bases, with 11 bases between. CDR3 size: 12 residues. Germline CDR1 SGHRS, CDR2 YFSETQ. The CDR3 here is CASSRSRDEQFF. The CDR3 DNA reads TGCGCCAGCAGTCGGTCCCGGGATGAGCAGTTCTTC.

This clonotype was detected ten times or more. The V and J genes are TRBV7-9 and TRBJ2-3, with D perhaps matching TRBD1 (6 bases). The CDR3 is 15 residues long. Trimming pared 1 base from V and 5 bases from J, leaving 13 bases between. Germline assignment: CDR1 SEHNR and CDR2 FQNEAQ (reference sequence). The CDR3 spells CASSLGQDQRDTQYF. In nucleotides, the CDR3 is TGTGCCAGCAGCTTAGGACAGGACCAAAGAGATACGCAGTATTTT.

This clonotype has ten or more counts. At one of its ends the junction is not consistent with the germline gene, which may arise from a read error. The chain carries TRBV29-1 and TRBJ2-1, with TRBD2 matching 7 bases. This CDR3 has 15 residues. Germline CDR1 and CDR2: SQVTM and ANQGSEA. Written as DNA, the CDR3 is TGCAGCGTTGTGACCGTTCCCGGGACCGCGGGGGATACGGTCTTC. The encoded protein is CSVVTVPGTAGDTVF.

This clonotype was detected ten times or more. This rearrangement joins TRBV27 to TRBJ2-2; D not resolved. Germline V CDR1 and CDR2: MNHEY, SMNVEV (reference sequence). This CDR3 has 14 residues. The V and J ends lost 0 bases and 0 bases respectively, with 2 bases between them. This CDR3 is CASSLSANTGELFF. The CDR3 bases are TGTGCCAGCAGTTTATCAGCGAACACCGGGGAGCTGTTTTTT.

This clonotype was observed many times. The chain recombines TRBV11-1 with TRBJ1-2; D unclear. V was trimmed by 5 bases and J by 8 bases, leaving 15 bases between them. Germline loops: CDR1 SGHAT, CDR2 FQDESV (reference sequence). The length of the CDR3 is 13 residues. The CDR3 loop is CASSPSGLVGYTF. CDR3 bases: TGTGCCAGCAGCCCGAGCGGACTGGTCGGCTACACCTTC.

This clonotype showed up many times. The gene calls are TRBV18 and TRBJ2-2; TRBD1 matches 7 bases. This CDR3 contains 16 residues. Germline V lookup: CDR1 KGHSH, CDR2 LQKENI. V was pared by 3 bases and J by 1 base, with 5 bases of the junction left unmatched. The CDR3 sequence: CASSPLDRLNTGELFF. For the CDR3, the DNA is TGTGCCAGCTCACCTCTGGACAGGTTGAACACCGGGGAGCTGTTTTTT.

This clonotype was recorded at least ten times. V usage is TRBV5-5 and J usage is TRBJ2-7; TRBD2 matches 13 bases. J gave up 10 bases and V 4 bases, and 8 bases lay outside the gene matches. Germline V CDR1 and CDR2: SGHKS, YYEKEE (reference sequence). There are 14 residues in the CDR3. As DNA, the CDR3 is TGTGCCAGCAGCCCCTGGACTAGCGGGAGCATCCAGTACTTC. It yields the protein CASSPWTSGSIQYF.

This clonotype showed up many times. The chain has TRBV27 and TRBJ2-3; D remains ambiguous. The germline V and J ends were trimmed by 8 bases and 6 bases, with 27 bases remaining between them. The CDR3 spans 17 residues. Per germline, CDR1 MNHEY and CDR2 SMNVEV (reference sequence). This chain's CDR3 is CASACPAEMAITDTQYF. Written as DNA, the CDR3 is TGTGCCAGCGCCTGCCCCGCAGAGATGGCCATAACGGATACGCAGTATTTT.

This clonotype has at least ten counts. The CDR3 DNA follows: TGTGCCAGCAGCCGGGGGGAAGGAGAGACCCAGTACTTC. Protein product: CASSRGEGETQYF. The chain joins TRBV6-5 to TRBJ2-5, with 7 nucleotides matching TRBD2. V lost 6 bases to trimming and J lost 4 bases; unmatched junction nucleotides: 5. Germline values: CDR1 MNHEY, CDR2 SVGAGI. CDR3 size: 13 residues.

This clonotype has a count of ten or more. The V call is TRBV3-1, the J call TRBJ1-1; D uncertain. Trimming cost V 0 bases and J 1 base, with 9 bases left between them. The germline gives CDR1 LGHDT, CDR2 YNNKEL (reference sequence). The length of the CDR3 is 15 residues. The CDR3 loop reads CASSQDGRSNTEAFF. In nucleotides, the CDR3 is TGTGCCAGCAGCCAAGATGGCAGATCGAACACTGAAGCTTTCTTT. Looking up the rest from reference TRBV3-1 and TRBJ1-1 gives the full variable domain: DTAVSQTPKYLVTQMGNDKSIKCEQNLGHDTMYWYKQDSKKFLKIMFSYNNKELIINETVPNRFSPKSPDKAHLNLHINSLELGDSAVYFCASSQDGRSNTEAFFGQGTRLTVV.

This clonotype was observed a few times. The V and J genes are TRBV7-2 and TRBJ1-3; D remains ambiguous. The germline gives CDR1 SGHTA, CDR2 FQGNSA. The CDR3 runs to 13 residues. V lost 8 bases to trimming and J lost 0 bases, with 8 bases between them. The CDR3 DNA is TGTGCCAGCGGGATGCGCTCTGGAAACACCATATATTTT. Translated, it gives CASGMRSGNTIYF.

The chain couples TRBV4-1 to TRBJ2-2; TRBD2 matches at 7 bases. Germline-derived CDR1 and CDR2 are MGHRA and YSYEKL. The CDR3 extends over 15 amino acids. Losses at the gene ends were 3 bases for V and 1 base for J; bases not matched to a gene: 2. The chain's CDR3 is CASSQGRGNTGELFF. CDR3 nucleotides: TGCGCCAGCAGCCAGGGGAGGGGGAACACCGGGGAGCTGTTTTTT.

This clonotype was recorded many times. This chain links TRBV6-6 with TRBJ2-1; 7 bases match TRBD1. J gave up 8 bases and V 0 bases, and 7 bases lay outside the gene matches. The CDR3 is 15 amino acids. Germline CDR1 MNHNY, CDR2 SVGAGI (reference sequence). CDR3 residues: CASSYSSTGVDEQFF. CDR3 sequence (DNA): TGTGCCAGCAGTTACTCGAGTACAGGGGTCGATGAGCAGTTCTTC.

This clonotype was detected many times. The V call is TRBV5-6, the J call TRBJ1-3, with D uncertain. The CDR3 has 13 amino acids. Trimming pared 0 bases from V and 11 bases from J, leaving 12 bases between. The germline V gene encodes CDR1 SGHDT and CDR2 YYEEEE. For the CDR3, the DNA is TGTGCCAGCAGCTTGGCACGAAGGGAGGCCATATATTTT. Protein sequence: CASSLARREAIYF.

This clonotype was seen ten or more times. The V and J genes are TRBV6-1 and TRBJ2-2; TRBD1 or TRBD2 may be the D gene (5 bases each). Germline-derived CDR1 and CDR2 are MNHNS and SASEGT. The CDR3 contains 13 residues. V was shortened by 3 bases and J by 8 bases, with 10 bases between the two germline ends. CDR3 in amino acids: CASSERGVGELFF. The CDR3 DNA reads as TGTGCCAGCAGTGAGAGGGGAGTTGGGGAGCTGTTTTTT.

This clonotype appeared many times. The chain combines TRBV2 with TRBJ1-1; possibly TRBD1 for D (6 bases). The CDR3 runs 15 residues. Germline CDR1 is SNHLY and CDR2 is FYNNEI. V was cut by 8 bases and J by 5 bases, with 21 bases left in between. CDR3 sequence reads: CASPDPGTQKTEAFF. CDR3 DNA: TGTGCCAGCCCGGATCCCGGGACACAGAAGACTGAAGCTTTCTTT.

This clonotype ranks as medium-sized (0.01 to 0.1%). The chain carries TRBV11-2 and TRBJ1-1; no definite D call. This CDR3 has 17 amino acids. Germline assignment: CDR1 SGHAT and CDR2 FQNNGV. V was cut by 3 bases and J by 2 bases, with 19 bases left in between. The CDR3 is CASSFPAPPSPNTEAFF. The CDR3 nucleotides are TGTGCCAGCAGCTTCCCCGCTCCCCCTTCTCCCAACACTGAAGCTTTCTTT.

CDR3 sequence: CAITSGRSSKNTGELFF. DNA for the CDR3: TGTGCCATCACTAGCGGGAGGTCCTCGAAGAACACCGGGGAGCTGTTTTTT. The genes are TRBV10-3 and TRBJ2-2, with 11 bases matching TRBD2. The CDR3 is made up of 17 amino acids. The J segment lost 1 base and the V segment lost 7 bases, leaving 8 bases of the junction unmatched. Germline V gene data show CDR1 as ENHRY and CDR2 as SYGVKD.

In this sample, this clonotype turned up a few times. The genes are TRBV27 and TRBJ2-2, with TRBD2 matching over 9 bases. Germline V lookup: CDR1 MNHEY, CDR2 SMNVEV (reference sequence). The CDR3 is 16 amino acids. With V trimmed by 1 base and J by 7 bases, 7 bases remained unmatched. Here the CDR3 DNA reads TGTGCCAGCAGTTTATATAGCGGGAGAGGGGGCGGGGAGCTGTTTTTT. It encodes CASSLYSGRGGGELFF.